This TCR beta chain was recorded in a study of technical replicates of blood from a few donors. The trim removed 7 bases at V and 6 bases at J, leaving 5 bases unmatched. Germline CDR1 reads MNHEY; CDR2 reads SVGAGI. The CDR3 totals 14 residues. Profiling relied on immunoSEQ multiplex PCR, and the TCRdb table lists in-frame clones only, not all of them. The sample consists of about 68,000 clones, roughly 97% of them appearing once. The sample consisted of T cells isolated from PBMCs. This receptor was taken from a human donor in good health. The chain joins TRBV6-5 to TRBJ2-1; TRBD2 agrees at 11 bases. As DNA, the CDR3 is TGTGCCAGCACCCGCGGACTAGCGGGCAATGAGCAGTTCTTC. Translating it yields CASTRGLAGNEQFF.